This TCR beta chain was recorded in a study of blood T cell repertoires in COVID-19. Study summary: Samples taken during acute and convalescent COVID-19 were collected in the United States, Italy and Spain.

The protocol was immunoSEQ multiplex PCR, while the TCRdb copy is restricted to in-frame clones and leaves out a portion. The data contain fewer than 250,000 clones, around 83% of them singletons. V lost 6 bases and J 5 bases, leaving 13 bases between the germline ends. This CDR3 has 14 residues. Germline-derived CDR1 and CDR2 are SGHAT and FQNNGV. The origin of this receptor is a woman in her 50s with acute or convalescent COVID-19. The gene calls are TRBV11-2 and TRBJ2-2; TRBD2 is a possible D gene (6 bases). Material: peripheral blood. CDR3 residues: CASRFLATTGELFF. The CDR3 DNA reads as TGTGCCAGCAGATTTCTAGCGACAACCGGGGAGCTGTTTTTT. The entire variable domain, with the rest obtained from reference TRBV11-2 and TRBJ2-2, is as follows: EAGVAQSPRYKIIEKRQSVAFWCNPISGHATLYWYQQILGQGPKLLIQFQNNGVVDDSQLPKDRFSAERLKGVDSTLKIQPAKLEDSAVYLCASRFLATTGELFFGEGSRLTVL.